These 25 T cell receptor beta chains originate from one sample sequenced in a study of T cell responses to AZD1222 COVID-19 vaccine. The data were produced by immunoSEQ multiplex PCR, yet TCRdb's version contains in-frame clones alone and is incomplete. The table has fewer than 150,000 clones, roughly 90% seen once. This specimen was peripheral blood, taken on day 0 of AZD1222 vaccination. The receptors here all came from an adult in good health.

The chain couples TRBV12-3 or TRBV12-4 to TRBJ2-3; weak D call: TRBD2 (6 bases). V lost 5 bases and J 2 bases, leaving 8 bases between the germline ends. The CDR3 has 13 residues. The CDR3 sequence is CASSGRNTDTQYF. The CDR3 DNA follows: TGTGCCAGCAGTGGGAGGAACACAGATACGCAGTATTTT.

The rearrangement joins TRBV19 to TRBJ2-1; no clear D. With 3 bases removed from V and 3 bases from J, the gap between germline ends came to 18 bases. The CDR3 loop spans 17 amino acids. CDR1 LNHDA and CDR2 SQIVND come from the germline V gene (reference sequence). The CDR3 reads CASSISVGRTFYNEQFF. The CDR3 DNA reads TGTGCCAGTAGTATTTCCGTAGGCCGCACGTTCTACAATGAGCAGTTCTTC. The complete variable domain, with remaining parts taken from reference TRBV19 and TRBJ2-1, reads DGGITQSPKYLFRKEGQNVTLSCEQNLNHDAMYWYRQDPGQGLRLIYYSQIVNDFQKGDIAEGYSVSREKKESFPLTVTSAQKNPTAFYLCASSISVGRTFYNEQFFGPGTRLTVL.

The chain uses TRBV2 and TRBJ1-5, with D perhaps matching TRBD1 (5 bases). The CDR3 has 14 amino acids. Germline loops: CDR1 SNHLY, CDR2 FYNNEI. With 4 bases removed from V and 6 bases from J, the gap between germline ends came to 13 bases. In DNA form, the CDR3 reads TGTGCCAGCAGTGTTCATGGGGCTGGTCAGCCCCAGCATTTT. As protein: CASSVHGAGQPQHF.

This clone was observed once. The chain employs TRBV7-6 and TRBJ2-1, with TRBD2 matching over 9 bases. Trimming removed 1 base from V and 4 bases from J; junction bases left unmatched: 5. This CDR3 has 16 amino acids. The germline V gene encodes CDR1 SGHVS and CDR2 FNYEAQ. The CDR3 region is CASSLVPSGEYNEQFF. CDR3 bases: TGTGCCAGCAGCTTAGTACCTAGCGGGGAGTACAATGAGCAGTTCTTC.

This clone occurred once. This chain connects TRBV14 to TRBJ1-1; D is undetermined. V lost 4 bases and J lost 8, with 14 bases in between. The CDR3 is 13 residues long. Germline V gene lookup returns CDR1 SGHDN and CDR2 FVKESK. CDR3 nucleotide sequence: TGTGCCAGCAGCCCCCACGGCGGGAGAGAAGCTTTCTTT. Its protein is CASSPHGGREAFF.

This clone was counted only a few times. V gene TRBV16 combines with J gene TRBJ2-5; tentative D call: TRBD2 (6 bases). The V and J ends lost 4 bases and 5 bases respectively, with 11 bases between them. The CDR3 is 13 amino acids. Germline lookup yields CDR1 KGHSY and CDR2 FQNENV. CDR3 protein: CASSRNAGETQYF. The CDR3 nucleotides are TGTGCCAGCAGCCGGAATGCGGGGGAGACCCAGTACTTC.

The chain carries TRBV28 and TRBJ1-1; D gene unclear. Trimming pared 2 bases from V and 5 bases from J, leaving 15 bases between. This CDR3 has 15 amino acids. In germline, CDR1 is MDHEN, CDR2 SYDVKM. CDR3 protein: CASSLGGRSRTEAFF. As DNA, the CDR3 is TGTGCCAGCAGTTTAGGTGGCAGGTCAAGGACTGAAGCTTTCTTT.

The chain links TRBV27 to TRBJ1-1; D gene ambiguous. This CDR3 has 13 residues. Trimming left V 0 bases short and J 8 bases short, with 10 bases between. CDR1 is MNHEY and CDR2 is SMNVEV in the germline V gene (reference sequence). The CDR3 sequence is CASSLSSHNEAFF. CDR3 DNA sequence: TGTGCCAGCAGTTTATCCAGTCATAACGAAGCTTTCTTT.

The genes are TRBV5-1 and TRBJ2-7; 10 positions match TRBD1. V gave up 1 base and J gave up 4 bases; unmatched junction bases: 2. CDR3 length equals 14 residues. Germline values: CDR1 SGHRS, CDR2 YFSETQ. Here the CDR3 reads CASSLLGQGYEQYF. The CDR3 coding sequence is TGCGCCAGCAGCTTGTTGGGACAGGGGTACGAGCAGTACTTC. The whole variable domain, filled in from reference TRBV5-1 and TRBJ2-7, reads KAGVTQTPRYLIKTRGQQVTLSCSPISGHRSVSWYQQTPGQGLQFLFEYFSETQRNKGNFPGRFSGRQFSNSRSEMNVSTLELGDSALYLCASSLLGQGYEQYFGPGTRLTVT.

V usage is TRBV7-6 and J usage is TRBJ2-3, with 12 nucleotides matching TRBD2. There are 16 residues in the CDR3. The J segment lost 4 bases and the V segment lost 4 bases, leaving 6 bases of the junction unmatched. In germline, CDR1 is SGHVS, CDR2 FNYEAQ. For the CDR3, the DNA is TGTGCCAGCAGCTCTCAAGGACTAGCGGGGTCAGATACGCAGTATTTT. Protein sequence: CASSSQGLAGSDTQYF.

The V gene is TRBV6-1, the J gene TRBJ2-7, with D unresolved. The germline CDR1 and CDR2 sequences are MNHNS and SASEGT. The CDR3 is made up of 12 amino acids. V shed 2 bases and J shed 0 bases, with 2 bases lying between them. As DNA, the CDR3 is TGTGCCAGCAGTGAACTCTCCTACGAGCAGTACTTC. Protein product: CASSELSYEQYF.

This chain links TRBV3-1 (or the pseudogene TRBV3-2) with TRBJ1-6; D not certain. V dropped 1 base and J dropped 2 bases, with 6 bases sitting between them. The CDR3 extends over 15 amino acids. Germline CDR1 and CDR2: LGHDT and YNNKEL (reference sequence). The CDR3 nucleotides are TGTGCCAGCAGCCAAGGCCGGGCCTATAATTCACCCCTCCACTTT. Translating gives CASSQGRAYNSPLHF.

The chain carries TRBV4-1 and TRBJ2-1; 12 bases match TRBD2. V lost 3 bases and J lost 2; bases outside the gene matches: 2. The CDR3 runs to 16 residues. Germline V lookup: CDR1 MGHRA, CDR2 YSYEKL. Here the CDR3 DNA reads TGCGCCAGCAGCCAGCCTAGCGGGGGGGCCTACAATGAGCAGTTCTTC. It specifies CASSQPSGGAYNEQFF.

The chain combines TRBV7-9 with TRBJ1-2, with D possibly matching TRBD1 (6 bases). The CDR3 loop spans 13 amino acids. Germline CDR1 and CDR2: SEHNR and FQNEAQ (reference sequence). The V end lost 0 bases, the J end lost 10 bases, and 12 bases lay between the germline ends. The CDR3 spells CASSLAGGIDYTF. The CDR3 region has the DNA TGTGCCAGCAGCTTAGCAGGGGGGATAGACTACACCTTC.

This clone was observed a single time. This sequence joins TRBV9 and TRBJ1-6, with D perhaps matching TRBD1 (5 bases). The CDR3 covers 15 residues. From germline, CDR1 is SGDLS and CDR2 YYNGEE. V lost 0 bases and J lost 5, with 9 bases in between. The CDR3 nucleotides are TGTGCCAGCAGCGTAGGAGGAGGGGATAATTCACCCCTCCACTTT. Translated: CASSVGGGDNSPLHF.

The rearrangement joins TRBV7-9 to TRBJ1-2; 9 bases map to TRBD1. The germline gives CDR1 SEHNR, CDR2 FQNEAQ (reference sequence). The CDR3 sequence is 15 residues long. The CDR3 DNA reads as TGTAAGGTTGAGGGACAGGGCGACCCTAACTATGGCTACACCTTC. Amino acid sequence: CKVEGQGDPNYGYTF.

This chain uses TRBV5-5 with TRBJ2-3, with D perhaps TRBD2 (7 bases). V was cut by 1 base and J by 2 bases, with 14 bases left in between. The CDR3 length is 16 residues. CDR1 is SGHKS and CDR2 is YYEKEE in the germline V gene (reference sequence). DNA of the CDR3: TGTGCCAGCAGCTTGCGGCGGGGGCTAACCACAGATACGCAGTATTTT. It yields the protein CASSLRRGLTTDTQYF.

This sequence joins TRBV5-4 and TRBJ2-2, with 8 bases aligning to TRBD2. CDR3 length: 14 residues. Germline V lookup: CDR1 SGHNT, CDR2 YYREEE (reference sequence). V trimming: 2 bases; J trimming: 5 bases; junction bases outside the gene matches: 2. CDR3 protein: CASSLAGVTGELFF. CDR3 DNA: TGTGCCAGCAGCTTAGCGGGGGTTACCGGGGAGCTGTTTTTT.

This sequence joins TRBV5-4 and TRBJ2-7, with TRBD1 matching over 10 bases. Looked up from germline, CDR1 is SGHNT and CDR2 is YYREEE (reference sequence). CDR3 size: 17 residues. V was clipped by 0 bases and J by 5 bases; unmatched bases: 11. CDR3 region: CASSLALTGQGLDEQYF. CDR3 bases: TGTGCCAGCAGCTTGGCCCTGACGGGACAGGGGCTTGACGAGCAGTACTTC.

The chain joins TRBV6-5 to TRBJ2-5, with D possibly matching TRBD1 (6 bases). With 6 bases removed from V and 5 bases from J, the gap between germline ends came to 10 bases. The germline CDR1 and CDR2 sequences are MNHEY and SVGAGI. The CDR3 totals 12 residues. The CDR3: CASSTRGETQYF. CDR3 nucleotides: TGTGCCAGCAGCACCAGGGGTGAGACCCAGTACTTC.

The chain has TRBV18 and TRBJ2-3; 9 bases fit TRBD2. J lost 0 bases, V lost 1 base, and 8 bases had no gene match. The CDR3 has 18 amino acids. Germline values: CDR1 KGHSH, CDR2 LQKENI. DNA for the CDR3: TGTGCCAGCTCACCACGGGGGGCTAGCGGGGCTAGCACAGATACGCAGTATTTT. Its protein is CASSPRGASGASTDTQYF.

The genes are TRBV2 and TRBJ1-4, with TRBD1 as a possible D gene (5 bases). CDR1 SNHLY and CDR2 FYNNEI come from the germline V gene. V was clipped by 5 bases and J by 5 bases, with 12 bases between them. There are 14 residues in the CDR3. The CDR3 nucleotides read TGTGCCAGCAGTACGGGACGGGGAAATGAAAAACTGTTTTTT. It is translated as CASSTGRGNEKLFF.

The CDR3 bases are TGTGCCAGCAGTTCCTCCGGCGGGAATACGCAGTATTTT. Encoded protein: CASSSSGGNTQYF. The rearrangement joins TRBV28 to TRBJ2-3, with D possibly being TRBD2 (6 bases). This CDR3 is built from 13 residues. Germline CDR1 reads MDHEN; CDR2 reads SYDVKM. V dropped 4 bases and J dropped 7 bases, with 12 bases sitting between them.

This clone has a single count. This chain links TRBV5-1 with TRBJ2-5, with D unclear. V was clipped by 7 bases and J by 0 bases, with 10 bases between them. This CDR3 spans 13 amino acids. CDR1 and CDR2 (germline): SGHRS, YFSETQ. CDR3 sequence reads: CASAPGHQETQYF. Written as DNA, the CDR3 is TGCGCCAGCGCGCCCGGGCACCAAGAGACCCAGTACTTC.

The rearrangement uses TRBV7-8 and TRBJ1-2; no clear D. The CDR3 consists of 14 residues. V shed 5 bases and J shed 2 bases, with 12 bases lying between them. CDR1 and CDR2 (germline): SGHVS, FQNEAQ. The CDR3 sequence: CASSPQQFNYGYTF. The CDR3 nucleotides read TGTGCCAGCAGCCCCCAACAGTTCAACTATGGCTACACCTTC.